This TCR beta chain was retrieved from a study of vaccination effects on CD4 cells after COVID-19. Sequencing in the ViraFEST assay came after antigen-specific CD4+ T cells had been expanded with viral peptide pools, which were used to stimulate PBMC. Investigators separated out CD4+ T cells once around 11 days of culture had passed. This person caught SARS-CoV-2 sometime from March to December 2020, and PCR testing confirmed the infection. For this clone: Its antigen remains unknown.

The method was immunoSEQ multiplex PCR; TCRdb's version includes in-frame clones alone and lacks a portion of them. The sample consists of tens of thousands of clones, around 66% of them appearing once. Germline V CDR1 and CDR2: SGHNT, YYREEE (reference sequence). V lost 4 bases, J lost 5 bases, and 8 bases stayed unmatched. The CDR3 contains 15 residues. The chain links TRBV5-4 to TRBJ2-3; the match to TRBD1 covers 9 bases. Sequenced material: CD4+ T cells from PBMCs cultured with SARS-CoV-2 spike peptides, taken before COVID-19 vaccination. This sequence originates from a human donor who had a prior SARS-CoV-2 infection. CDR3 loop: CASSAGDRAKDTQYF. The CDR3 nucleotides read TGTGCCAGCAGCGCCGGGGACAGGGCTAAAGATACGCAGTATTTT.